The rows below give T cell receptor beta chains drawn from one sample of a study of blood T cell repertoires in COVID-19. Sequencing used immunoSEQ multiplex PCR; TCRdb keeps in-frame clones, though not all of them. The table has approximately 150,000 clones, about 77% seen once. The sequenced material came from peripheral blood. Receptor source: a man aged 55 to 70 with acute or convalescent COVID-19. Each CDR3 is given with its conserved first and last residue. The order of the fields is J gene, D gene, clone size, V gene, CDR3 DNA, CDR3 protein. A D gene is named only where the DNA matches it firmly. Some rows mark clone size as missing; the rest say once, few, many or name a class of expanded clone.

>TRBJ2-5|-|-|TRBV5-1
TGCGCCAGCAGCTTGGCCCCACAGGGGGGGAAAGAGACCCAGTACTTC
CASSLAPQGGKETQYF
>TRBJ1-3|-|-|TRBV5-1
TGCGCCAGCAGCTCCCGGCAGGGCTCTGGAAACACCATATATTTT
CASSSRQGSGNTIYF
>TRBJ2-2|-|-|TRBV10-3
TGTGCCATCAGTCGGGGAGGAGGGGCCGGGGAGCTGTTTTTT
CAISRGGGAGELFF
>TRBJ2-3|-|-|TRBV15
TGTGCCACCAGCAGAGGACTTCTCACAGATACGCAGTATTTT
CATSRGLLTDTQYF
>TRBJ1-3|-|-|TRBV15
TGTGCCACCAGCACCCGACAGAGCTCTGGAAACACCATATATTTT
CATSTRQSSGNTIYF
>TRBJ1-4|-|-|TRBV18
TGTGCCAGCTCACCGCTGGGCTCAAGTCCTGAAAAACTGTTTTTT
CASSPLGSSPEKLFF
>TRBJ2-3|-|-|TRBV9
TGTGCCAGCAGCCCTCGCGCTAGCACAGATACGCAGTATTTT
CASSPRASTDTQYF
>TRBJ2-2|TRBD1|once|TRBV5-1
TGCGCCAGCAGCTTTCGAGGGGGCCTCGGGGAGCTGTTTTTT
CASSFRGGLGELFF
>TRBJ1-5|-|-|TRBV2
TGTGCCAGCAGTGAAATTCCGGGGCCCGGACAGTCAAATCAGCCCCAGCATTTT
CASSEIPGPGQSNQPQHF
>TRBJ1-5|-|once|TRBV29-1
TGCAGCGTGGGGGACAACAATCAGCCCCAGCATTTT
CSVGDNNQPQHF
>TRBJ2-7|-|-|TRBV6-5
TGTGCCAGCAGGACTAGTGGTGGGGCCTACGAGCAGTACTTC
CASRTSGGAYEQYF
>TRBJ2-1|TRBD2|-|TRBV12-3/TRBV12-4
TGTGCCAGCAGGCCTAGCGGGCCCACAAGAGGGTTCTTC
CASRPSGPTRGFF
>TRBJ2-2|TRBD2|-|TRBV11-2
TGTGCCAGCAGCTTAGGGTTCGGGAGGGCCGTTTCCACCGGGGAGCTGTTTTTT
CASSLGFGRAVSTGELFF
>TRBJ2-1|TRBD2|-|TRBV7-9
TGTGCCAGCAGCTTAGAGGGACTAGCGGGTACCTACAATGAGCAGTTCTTC
CASSLEGLAGTYNEQFF
>TRBJ2-1|-|-|TRBV19
TGTGCCAGTAGGTCGGGACCCGGGGGCAATGAGCAGTTCTTC
CASRSGPGGNEQFF
>TRBJ2-5|-|-|TRBV19
TGTGCCAGTAGTACGGGGTCTTGGCGCGGCTATCAAGAGACCCAGTACTTC
CASSTGSWRGYQETQYF
>TRBJ2-7|TRBD2|-|TRBV3-1/TRBV3-2
TGTGCCAGCAGCCAAGATTTAGCGGGAGGCTACGAGCAGTACTTC
CASSQDLAGGYEQYF
>TRBJ2-2|-|once|TRBV27
TGTGCCAGCAGTTTAAGTTCTAGGGGTACTTGGGAGCTGTTTTTT
CASSLSSRGTWELFF
>TRBJ2-4|-|-|TRBV6-4
TGTGCCAGCAGTGACTCGGGAGACATTCAGTACTTC
CASSDSGDIQYF
>TRBJ2-2|-|-|TRBV5-1
TGCGCCAGCACCCTTGGGCTACAGGGTATCACCGGGGAGCTGTTTTTT
CASTLGLQGITGELFF
>TRBJ2-5|-|-|TRBV28
TGTGCCAGCAGCCATTTTAGTCTAGCGCCTCAAGAGACCCAGTACTTC
CASSHFSLAPQETQYF
>TRBJ2-7|TRBD1|-|TRBV5-1
TGCGCCAGCAGCTTGAGACAGGGTCCCTCCTACGAGCAGTACTTC
CASSLRQGPSYEQYF
>TRBJ1-6|TRBD1|many|TRBV5-1
TGCGCCAGCAGCTTCCAGGGGGAAGATGGTTCACCCCTCCACTTT
CASSFQGEDGSPLHF
>TRBJ1-4|-|-|TRBV5-1
TGCGCCAGCAGCTTAGGACAGCTTAACGAAAAACTGTTTTTT
CASSLGQLNEKLFF
>TRBJ2-3|-|-|TRBV10-3
TGTGCCATCAGTGTGGCCGGGACAACTAGCACAGATACGCAGTATTTT
CAISVAGTTSTDTQYF
>TRBJ1-2|-|-|TRBV27
TGTGCCAGCAGTTTCAACGGGAACTATGGCTACACCTTC
CASSFNGNYGYTF
>TRBJ2-5|-|once|TRBV25-1
TGTGCCAGCAGTGAGCTACAGGGTAGCCTCCAAGAGACCCAGTACTTC
CASSELQGSLQETQYF
>TRBJ1-1|-|-|TRBV19
TGTGCCAGTAGTAATTTAAACACTGAAGCTTTCTTT
CASSNLNTEAFF
>TRBJ2-1|TRBD2|few|TRBV6-2/TRBV6-3
TGTGCCAGCAGTTACACGGCGGGAGCCCGAGCTTACAATGAGCAGTTCTTC
CASSYTAGARAYNEQFF